The rows below give T cell receptor beta chains drawn from one sample of a study of response to subunit inactivated influenza vaccine. Using its own MiXCR run on the RT-PCR reads, TCRdb lists one record per CDR3 protein. The sample lists more than 600,000 distinct CDR3 sequences, under 20% occurring once. Source: PBMCs from blood, taken roughly 5 days after vaccination. Source of these receptors: a man in his fifties who received an inactivated influenza vaccine. CDR3s include the opening cysteine and the closing phenylalanine or tryptophan. A D gene is named only where the DNA matches it firmly. Some rows have no size entry. The others give once, few or many, or a class for an expanded clone.

TRBJ2-1,TRBV5-1,TRBD2,many,CASSLISGSSYNEQFF,TGCGCCAGCAGCTTGATTAGCGGGAGCTCCTACAATGAGCAGTTCTTC
TRBJ2-2,TRBV6-5,-,few,CASKLAPNTGELFF,TGTGCCAGCAAGTTGGCGCCGAACACCGGGGAGCTGTTTTTT
TRBJ2-1,TRBV29-1,TRBD1,many,CSVEFPGTGGGNEQFF,TGCAGCGTTGAGTTCCCCGGGACAGGGGGTGGGAATGAGCAGTTCTTC
TRBJ1-6,TRBV4-3,-,-,CASSQPGGIALHF,TGCGCCAGCAGCCAACCGGGGGGGATTGCCCTCCACTTT
TRBJ1-2,TRBV4-1,TRBD1,-,CASSQVDRGPYGYTF,TGCGCCAGCAGCCAAGTGGACAGGGGGCCCTATGGCTACACCTTC
TRBJ2-5,TRBV4-3,-,-,CASSPSLAGATGQETQYF,TGCGCCAGCAGCCCTTCCTTGGCGGGGGCGACGGGACAAGAGACCCAGTACTTC
TRBJ2-5,TRBV20-1,-,many,CSASRRVETQYF,TGCAGTGCTAGTAGGAGGGTGGAGACCCAGTACTTC
TRBJ2-7,TRBV7-8,TRBD1,few,CASSLPWDRRRDEQYF,TGTGCCAGCAGCCTCCCCTGGGACAGGCGGCGGGACGAGCAGTACTTC
TRBJ2-5,TRBV9,-,-,CASSEEWYQETQYF,TGTGCCAGCAGTGAGGAGTGGTACCAAGAGACCCAGTACTTC
TRBJ1-2,TRBV12-3/TRBV12-4,-,-,CASSLKHNYGYTF,TGTGCCAGCAGTTTAAAACACAACTATGGCTACACCTTC
TRBJ1-3,TRBV29-1,-,few,CSVSERGNTIYF,TGCAGCGTTAGTGAACGCGGAAACACCATATATTTT
TRBJ2-2,TRBV27,-,few,CASSRHYTGELFF,TGTGCCAGCAGCAGACACTACACCGGGGAGCTGTTTTTT